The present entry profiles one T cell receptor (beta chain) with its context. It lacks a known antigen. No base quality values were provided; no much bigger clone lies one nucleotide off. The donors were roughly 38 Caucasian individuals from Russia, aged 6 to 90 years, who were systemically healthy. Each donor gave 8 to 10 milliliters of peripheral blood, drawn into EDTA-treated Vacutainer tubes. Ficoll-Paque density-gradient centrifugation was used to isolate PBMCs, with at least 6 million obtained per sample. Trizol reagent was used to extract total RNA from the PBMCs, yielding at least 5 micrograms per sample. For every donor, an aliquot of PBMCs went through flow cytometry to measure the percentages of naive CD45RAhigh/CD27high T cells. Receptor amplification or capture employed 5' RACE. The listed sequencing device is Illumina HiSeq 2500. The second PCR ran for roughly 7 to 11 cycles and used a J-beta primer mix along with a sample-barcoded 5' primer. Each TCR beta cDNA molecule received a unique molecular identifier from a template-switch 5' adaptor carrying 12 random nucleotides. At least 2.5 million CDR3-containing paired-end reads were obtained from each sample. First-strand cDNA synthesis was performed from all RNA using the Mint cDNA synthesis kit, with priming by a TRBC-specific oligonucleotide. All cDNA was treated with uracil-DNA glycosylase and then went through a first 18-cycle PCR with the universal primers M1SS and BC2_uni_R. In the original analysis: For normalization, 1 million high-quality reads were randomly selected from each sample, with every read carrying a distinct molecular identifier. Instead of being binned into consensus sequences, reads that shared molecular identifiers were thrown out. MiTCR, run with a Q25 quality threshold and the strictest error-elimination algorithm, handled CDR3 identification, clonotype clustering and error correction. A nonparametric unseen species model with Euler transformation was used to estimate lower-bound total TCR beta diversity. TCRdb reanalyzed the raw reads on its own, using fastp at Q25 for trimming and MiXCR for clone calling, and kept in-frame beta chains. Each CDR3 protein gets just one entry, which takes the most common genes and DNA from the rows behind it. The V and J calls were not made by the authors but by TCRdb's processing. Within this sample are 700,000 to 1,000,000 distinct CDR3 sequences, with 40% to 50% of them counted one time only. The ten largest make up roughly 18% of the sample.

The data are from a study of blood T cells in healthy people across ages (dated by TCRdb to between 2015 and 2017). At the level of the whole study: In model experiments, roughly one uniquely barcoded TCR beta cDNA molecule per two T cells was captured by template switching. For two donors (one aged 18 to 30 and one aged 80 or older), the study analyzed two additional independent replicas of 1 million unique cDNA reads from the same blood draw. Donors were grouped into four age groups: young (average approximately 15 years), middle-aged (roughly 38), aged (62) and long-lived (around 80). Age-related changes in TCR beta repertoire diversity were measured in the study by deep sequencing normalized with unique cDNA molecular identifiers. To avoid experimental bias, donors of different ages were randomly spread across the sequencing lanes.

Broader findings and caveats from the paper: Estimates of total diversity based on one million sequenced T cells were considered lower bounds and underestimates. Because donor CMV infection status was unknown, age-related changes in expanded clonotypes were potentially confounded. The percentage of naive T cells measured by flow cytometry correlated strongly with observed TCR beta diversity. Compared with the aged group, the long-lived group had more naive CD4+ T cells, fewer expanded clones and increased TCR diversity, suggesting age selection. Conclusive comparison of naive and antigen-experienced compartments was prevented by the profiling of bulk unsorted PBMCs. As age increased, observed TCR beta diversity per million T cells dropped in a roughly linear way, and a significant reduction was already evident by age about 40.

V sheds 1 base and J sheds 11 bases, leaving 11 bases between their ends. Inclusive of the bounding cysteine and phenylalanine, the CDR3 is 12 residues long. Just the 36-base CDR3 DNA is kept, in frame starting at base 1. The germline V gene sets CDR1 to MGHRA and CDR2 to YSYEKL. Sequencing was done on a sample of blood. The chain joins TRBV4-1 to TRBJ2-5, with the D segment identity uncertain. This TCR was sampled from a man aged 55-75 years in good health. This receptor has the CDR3 CASSQVNDEQYF. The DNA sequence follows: TGCGCCAGCAGCCAAGTTAACGATGAGCAGTACTTC.